This TCR beta chain came from a study of regulatory T cells in long-lasting Graves disease. Study context: Patients with persistent Graves' disease had over 5 years of antithyroid drugs and persistent TSH receptor antibodies. Broader study findings: Among samples with persistent disease, TRBV28, TRBJ1-2 and TRBJ2-5 were favored.

Time point described: persistent/refractory GD, antithyroid drugs over 5 years with positive TRAb. Preparation of the TCR library used RNA extracted from PBMCs. CDR3 length: 13 amino acids. The germline V and J ends were trimmed by 8 bases and 2 bases, with 12 bases remaining between them. The germline CDR1 and CDR2 sequences are SQVTM and ANQGSEA. With iRepertoire HTBI primers and Arm-PCR of CDR3 regions, TCR beta libraries were built. TCRdb re-called the multiplex PCR reads through MiXCR, storing one row per CDR3 protein. The sample yields a few hundred thousand distinct CDR3 sequences, 23% seen once. As regards this clonotype: The antigen is undetermined.

This sequence was found in a female donor with Graves disease. The specimen comprised peripheral blood mononuclear cells (PBMCs), sampled when the disease was refractory, from a patient treated with antithyroid drugs. The V gene is TRBV29-1, the J gene TRBJ2-2, with a possible D match to TRBD1 (5 bases). The DNA of the CDR3 is TGCAGCCCTGACAGATCCAACACCGGGGAGCTGTTTTTT. This encodes CSPDRSNTGELFF.